This passage covers 8 T cell receptor beta chains from one sample sequenced in a study of long-term antiretroviral therapy in people with HIV. Survey-level immunoSEQ v3.0 assays were run. Using immunoSEQ multiplex PCR, the repertoire was profiled, and TCRdb retains in-frame clones only, with some absent. The table shows some 38,000 clones, with roughly 76% occurring only once. This material consisted of unsorted PBMCs, taken 1.5 years after starting antiretroviral therapy. These receptors were obtained from a man younger than 35 with HIV.

This rearrangement joins TRBV4-3 to TRBJ2-2, with D unresolved. Trimming stripped 0 bases from V and 7 bases from J, with 9 bases between. In germline, CDR1 is LGHNA, CDR2 YSLEER. This CDR3 spans 14 amino acids. CDR3 coding DNA: TGCGCCAGCAGCCAAGATGTTGGGCTCGGGGAGCTGTTTTTT. Protein sequence: CASSQDVGLGELFF.

This chain uses TRBV5-6 with TRBJ2-7, with D possibly TRBD1 on 6 matching bases. The germline gives CDR1 SGHDT, CDR2 YYEEEE. V lost 7 bases and J 4 bases, leaving 12 bases between the germline ends. This CDR3 has 12 amino acids. CDR3: CASGKGEYEQYF. DNA for the CDR3: TGTGCCAGCGGGAAGGGGGAGTACGAGCAGTACTTC. The complete variable domain, with remaining parts taken from reference TRBV5-6 and TRBJ2-7, reads DAGVTQSPTHLIKTRGQQVTLRCSPKSGHDTVSWYQQALGQGPQFIFQYYEEEERQRGNFPDRFSGHQFPNYSSELNVNALLLGDSALYLCASGKGEYEQYFGPGTRLTVT.

The chain recombines TRBV11-2 with TRBJ2-3; D may be TRBD1 (5 bases). Trimming took 8 bases from V and 3 from J, leaving 12 bases between them. The CDR3 sequence is 13 residues long. CDR1 and CDR2 from the germline V gene are SGHAT and FQNNGV. The CDR3 nucleotides are TGTGCCAGCGGGGCAAGGCATACAGATACGCAGTATTTT. Amino acid sequence: CASGARHTDTQYF.

The chain joins TRBV6-1 to TRBJ1-5, with 7 bases identical to TRBD1. This CDR3 is built from 16 residues. The J segment lost 7 bases and the V segment lost 1 base, leaving 10 bases of the junction unmatched. Germline CDR1 and CDR2: MNHNS and SASEGT. DNA of the CDR3: TGTGCCAGCAGTGAAGTGGGGACAGCGGTCGGACAGCCCCAGCATTTT. Its translation: CASSEVGTAVGQPQHF.

The J gene is TRBJ2-7, the V gene TRBV28, with 10 bases lining up with TRBD1. CDR3 length equals 14 residues. CDR1 and CDR2 (germline): MDHEN, SYDVKM. Trimming at V came to 5 bases and at J to 8 bases, leaving 9 bases not matched to a gene. The DNA of the CDR3 is TGTGCCAGCAGTCCTCGACAGGGGGCAGGAAAGCAGTACTTC. Its protein product is CASSPRQGAGKQYF.

This clone has a handful of counts. The V call is TRBV28, the J call TRBJ2-7; D not resolved. The germline V gene encodes CDR1 MDHEN and CDR2 SYDVKM. This CDR3 spans 11 amino acids. The V end lost 5 bases, the J end lost 3 bases, and 5 bases lay between the germline ends. CDR3 DNA: TGTGCCAGCAGTCAGTACTACGAGCAGTACTTC. Translated: CASSQYYEQYF.

The CDR3 region has the DNA TGTGCCAGCAGTGATGAGGAGTCATTCGGGACTAGCGGGAGGGCCGGAGATGAGCAGTTCTTC. This translates into CASSDEESFGTSGRAGDEQFF. The rearrangement links TRBV2 to TRBJ2-1, with 16 nucleotides matching TRBD2. V shed 3 bases and J 8 bases; nucleotides not matched to a gene: 19. Germline values: CDR1 SNHLY, CDR2 FYNNEI. The CDR3 totals 21 residues. The full variable domain, its missing parts supplied by reference TRBV2 and TRBJ2-1, is EPEVTQTPSHQVTQMGQEVILRCVPISNHLYFYWYRQILGQKVEFLVSFYNNEISEKSEIFDDQFSVERPDGSNFTLKIRSTKLEDSAMYFCASSDEESFGTSGRAGDEQFFGPGTRLTVL.

This clone was observed a few times. The chain employs TRBV6-6 and TRBJ1-2; 7 bases align to TRBD1. The CDR3 runs to 14 residues. CDR1 and CDR2 from the germline V gene are MNHNY and SVGAGI (reference sequence). With 6 bases clipped from V and 3 bases from J, the junction kept 7 bases outside the gene matches. The CDR3, as DNA: TGTGCCAGCAGGCGGGGACAGTCGGACTATGGCTACACCTTC. This encodes CASRRGQSDYGYTF.